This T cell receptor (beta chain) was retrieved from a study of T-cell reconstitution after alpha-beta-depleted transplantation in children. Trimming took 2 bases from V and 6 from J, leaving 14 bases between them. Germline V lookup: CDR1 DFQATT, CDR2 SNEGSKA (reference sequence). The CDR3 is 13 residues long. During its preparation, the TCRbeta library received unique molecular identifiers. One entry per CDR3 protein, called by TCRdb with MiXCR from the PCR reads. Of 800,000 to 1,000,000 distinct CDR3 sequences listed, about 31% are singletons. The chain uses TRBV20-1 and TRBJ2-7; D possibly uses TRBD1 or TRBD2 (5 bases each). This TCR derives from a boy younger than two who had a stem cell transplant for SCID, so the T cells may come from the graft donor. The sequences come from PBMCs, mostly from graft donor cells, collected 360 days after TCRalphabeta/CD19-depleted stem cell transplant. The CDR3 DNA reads TGCAGTGCTAGAAGCGGACATTATCGCGAGCAGTACTTC. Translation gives CSARSGHYREQYF.